One and the same sample provided the 2 T cell receptor beta chains below, sequenced in a study of T cell responses to AZD1222 COVID-19 vaccine. Sequencing used immunoSEQ multiplex PCR; TCRdb keeps in-frame clones, though not all of them. The table includes about 150,000 clones, about 92% detected once. Source: peripheral blood, taken on day 0 of AZD1222 vaccination. The receptor source for this set is an adult in good health.

This clone has a handful of counts. The chain recombines TRBV2 with TRBJ2-7; maybe TRBD1 (5 bases). This CDR3 spans 13 amino acids. Germline assignment: CDR1 SNHLY and CDR2 FYNNEI. V dropped 8 bases and J dropped 3 bases, with 14 bases sitting between them. DNA for the CDR3: TGTGCCAGCTCCGTTGACAGTAACTACGAGCAGTACTTC. It codes for CASSVDSNYEQYF. The full variable domain, rest sourced from reference TRBV2 and TRBJ2-7, is EPEVTQTPSHQVTQMGQEVILRCVPISNHLYFYWYRQILGQKVEFLVSFYNNEISEKSEIFDDQFSVERPDGSNFTLKIRSTKLEDSAMYFCASSVDSNYEQYFGPGTRLTVT.

J is TRBJ1-2 and V is TRBV7-9; D remains ambiguous. The CDR3 is 18 residues long. Germline loops: CDR1 SEHNR, CDR2 FQNEAQ (reference sequence). Trimming pared 5 bases from V and 7 bases from J, leaving 29 bases between. The CDR3 DNA reads TGTGCCAGCAGCCCAGAAATCAGGCGGGGTTCCGGCACACCTGGCTACACCTTC. This sequence encodes CASSPEIRRGSGTPGYTF.